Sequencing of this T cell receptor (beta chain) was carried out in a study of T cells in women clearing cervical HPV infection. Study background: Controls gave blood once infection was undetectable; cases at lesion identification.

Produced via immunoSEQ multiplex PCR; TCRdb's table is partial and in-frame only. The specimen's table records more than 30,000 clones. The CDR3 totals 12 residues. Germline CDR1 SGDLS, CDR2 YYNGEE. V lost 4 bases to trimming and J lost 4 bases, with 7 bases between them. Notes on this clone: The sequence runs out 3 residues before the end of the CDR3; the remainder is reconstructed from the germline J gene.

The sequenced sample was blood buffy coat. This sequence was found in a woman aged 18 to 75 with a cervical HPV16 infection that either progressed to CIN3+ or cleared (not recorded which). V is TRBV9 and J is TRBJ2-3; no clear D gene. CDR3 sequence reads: CASSTDADTQYF. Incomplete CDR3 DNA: TGTGCCAGCAGCACAGACGCAGATACG.